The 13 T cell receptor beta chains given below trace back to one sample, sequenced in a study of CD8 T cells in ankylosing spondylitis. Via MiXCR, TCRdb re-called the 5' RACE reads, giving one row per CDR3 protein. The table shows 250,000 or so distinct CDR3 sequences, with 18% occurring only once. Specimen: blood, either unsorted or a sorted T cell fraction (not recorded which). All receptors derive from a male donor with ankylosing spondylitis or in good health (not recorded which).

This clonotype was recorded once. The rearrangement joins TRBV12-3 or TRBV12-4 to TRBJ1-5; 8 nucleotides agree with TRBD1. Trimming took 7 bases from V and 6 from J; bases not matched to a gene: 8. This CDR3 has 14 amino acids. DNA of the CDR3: TGTGCCAGCAACCAAGGACAGGGCGGTCAGCCCCAGCATTTT. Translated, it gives CASNQGQGGQPQHF.

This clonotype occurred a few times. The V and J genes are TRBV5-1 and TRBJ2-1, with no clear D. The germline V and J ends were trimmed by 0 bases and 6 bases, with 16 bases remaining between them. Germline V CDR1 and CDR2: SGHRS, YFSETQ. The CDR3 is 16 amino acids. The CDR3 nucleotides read TGCGCCAGCAGCTTGGACTTTCTAACTATAGCCAATGAGCAGTTCTTC. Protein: CASSLDFLTIANEQFF.

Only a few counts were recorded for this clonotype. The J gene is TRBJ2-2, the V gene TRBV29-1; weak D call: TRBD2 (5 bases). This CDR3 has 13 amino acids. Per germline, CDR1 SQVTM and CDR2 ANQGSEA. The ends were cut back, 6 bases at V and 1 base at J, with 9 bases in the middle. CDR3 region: CSVTRLNTGELFF. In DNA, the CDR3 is TGCAGCGTAACTAGATTGAACACCGGGGAGCTGTTTTTT.

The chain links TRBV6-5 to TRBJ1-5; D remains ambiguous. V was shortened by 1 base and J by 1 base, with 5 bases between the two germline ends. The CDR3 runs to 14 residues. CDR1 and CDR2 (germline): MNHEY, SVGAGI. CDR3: CASSYWESNQPQHF. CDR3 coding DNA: TGTGCCAGCAGTTACTGGGAGAGCAATCAGCCCCAGCATTTT.

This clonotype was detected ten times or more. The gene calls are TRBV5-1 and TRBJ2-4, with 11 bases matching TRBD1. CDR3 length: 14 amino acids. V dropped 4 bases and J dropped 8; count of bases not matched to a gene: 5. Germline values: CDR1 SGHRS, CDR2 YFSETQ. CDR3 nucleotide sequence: TGCGCCAGCAGCGATGGACAGGGGGCAGACATTCAGTACTTC. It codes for CASSDGQGADIQYF. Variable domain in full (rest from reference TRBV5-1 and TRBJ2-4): KAGVTQTPRYLIKTRGQQVTLSCSPISGHRSVSWYQQTPGQGLQFLFEYFSETQRNKGNFPGRFSGRQFSNSRSEMNVSTLELGDSALYLCASSDGQGADIQYFGAGTRLSVL.

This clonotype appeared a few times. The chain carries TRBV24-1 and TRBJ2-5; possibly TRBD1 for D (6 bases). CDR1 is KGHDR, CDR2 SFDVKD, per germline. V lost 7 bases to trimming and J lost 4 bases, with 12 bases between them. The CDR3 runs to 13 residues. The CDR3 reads CATRLPRGETQYF. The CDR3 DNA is TGTGCCACCAGACTTCCCAGGGGAGAGACCCAGTACTTC.

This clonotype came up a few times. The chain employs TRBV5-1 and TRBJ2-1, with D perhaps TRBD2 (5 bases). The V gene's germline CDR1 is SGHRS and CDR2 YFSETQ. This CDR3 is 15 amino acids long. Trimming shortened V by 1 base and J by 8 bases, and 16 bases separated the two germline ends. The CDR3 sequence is CASSLRRGMSDEQFF. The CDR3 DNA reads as TGCGCCAGCAGCTTGAGGCGAGGGATGTCGGATGAGCAGTTCTTC. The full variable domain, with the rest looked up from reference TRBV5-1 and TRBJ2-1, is KAGVTQTPRYLIKTRGQQVTLSCSPISGHRSVSWYQQTPGQGLQFLFEYFSETQRNKGNFPGRFSGRQFSNSRSEMNVSTLELGDSALYLCASSLRRGMSDEQFFGPGTRLTVL.

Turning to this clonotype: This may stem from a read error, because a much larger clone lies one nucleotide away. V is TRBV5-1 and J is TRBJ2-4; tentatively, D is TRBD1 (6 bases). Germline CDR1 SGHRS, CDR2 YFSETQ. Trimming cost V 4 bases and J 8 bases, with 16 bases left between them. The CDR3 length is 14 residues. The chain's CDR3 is CASSDGLGADIQYF. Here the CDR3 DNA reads TGCGCCAGCAGCGATGGACTGGGGGCAGACATTCAGTACTTC.

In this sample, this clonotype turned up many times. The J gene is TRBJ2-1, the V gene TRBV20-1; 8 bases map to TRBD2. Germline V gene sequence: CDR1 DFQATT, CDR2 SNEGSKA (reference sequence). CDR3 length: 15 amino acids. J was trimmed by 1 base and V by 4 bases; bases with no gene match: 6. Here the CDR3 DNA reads TGCAGTGCTAAGAGTTTAGCGGGATCCTACAATGAGCAGTTCTTC. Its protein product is CSAKSLAGSYNEQFF.

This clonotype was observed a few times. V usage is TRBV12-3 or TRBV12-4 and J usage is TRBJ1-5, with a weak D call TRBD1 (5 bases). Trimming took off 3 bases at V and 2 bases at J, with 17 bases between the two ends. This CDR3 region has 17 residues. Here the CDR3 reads CASSLGTEQAGNQPQHF. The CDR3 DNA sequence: TGTGCCAGCAGTTTGGGGACTGAACAGGCAGGCAATCAGCCCCAGCATTTT.

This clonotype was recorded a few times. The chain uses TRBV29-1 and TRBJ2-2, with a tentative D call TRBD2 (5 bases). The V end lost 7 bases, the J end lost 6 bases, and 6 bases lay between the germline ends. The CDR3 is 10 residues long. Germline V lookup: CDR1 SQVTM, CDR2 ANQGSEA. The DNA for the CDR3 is TGCAGCGGAGGGTCCGGGGAGCTGTTTTTT. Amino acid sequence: CSGGSGELFF.

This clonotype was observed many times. This chain's CDR3 is CASRVQGKLQNGYTF. The CDR3 bases are TGCGCCAGCAGGGTCCAGGGAAAACTTCAAAATGGCTACACCTTC. The V call is TRBV5-1, the J call TRBJ1-2, with D possibly matching TRBD1 (5 bases). With 5 bases removed from V and 6 bases from J, the gap between germline ends came to 20 bases. The CDR3 extends over 15 amino acids. Germline CDR1 is SGHRS and CDR2 is YFSETQ.

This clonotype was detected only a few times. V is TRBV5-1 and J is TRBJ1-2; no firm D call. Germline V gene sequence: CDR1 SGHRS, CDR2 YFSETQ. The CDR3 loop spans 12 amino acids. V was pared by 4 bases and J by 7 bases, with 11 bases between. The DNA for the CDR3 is TGCGCCAGCAGCGCGGGTGGTCCTGGCTACACCTTC. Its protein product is CASSAGGPGYTF.